This record looks at one TCR beta chain sequence and its context. The sample comes from a study of blood T cell repertoires in COVID-19. Across the study: Sites in the United States, Italy and Spain provided acute and convalescent COVID-19 samples. The analysed material was cDNA or gDNA that came from T cells, B-cell-depleted T cells, or PBMCs.

The CDR3 is 14 amino acids. Germline V gives CDR1 SNHLY, CDR2 FYNNEI. Trimming removed 3 bases at V and 3 bases at J, with 11 bases between. Per the study methods: Estimates of nucleated cell counts were drawn from the amplification of reference gene primers. Here immunoSEQ multiplex PCR was the method, and the copy in TCRdb shows in-frame clones only, minus some. V, J and clone size are taken as reported in that table, and D and trimming were inferred from the DNA itself. The profile shows 250,000 to 350,000 clones, 85% to 90% of them singletons. The chain joins TRBV2 to TRBJ1-1; D uncertain. This sequence originates from a young man with acute or convalescent COVID-19. The source material was peripheral blood. The CDR3 sequence is CASSEGRQDTEAFF. CDR3 nucleotides: TGTGCCAGCAGTGAGGGCAGGCAGGACACTGAAGCTTTCTTT. The variable domain in full, completed from reference TRBV2 and TRBJ1-1, reads EPEVTQTPSHQVTQMGQEVILRCVPISNHLYFYWYRQILGQKVEFLVSFYNNEISEKSEIFDDQFSVERPDGSNFTLKIRSTKLEDSAMYFCASSEGRQDTEAFFGQGTRLTVV.